One sample yielded the 9 T cell receptor beta chains listed below, sequenced in a study of blood T cell repertoires in COVID-19. Method: immunoSEQ multiplex PCR; TCRdb's copy keeps in-frame clones and lacks some. This repertoire shows 350,000 to 450,000 clones, 89% found once; its top ten account for around 1.5%. Sequenced input: peripheral blood. The source of these receptors is a woman aged 35 to 49 with COVID-19, enrolled during active disease.

DNA of the CDR3: TGCGCCAGCAGCCAAGACGTTATTCAGGAGGTCTATGGCTACACCTTC. As protein: CASSQDVIQEVYGYTF. This rearrangement joins TRBV4-3 to TRBJ1-2; no clear D gene. CDR3 length: 16 amino acids. V was cut by 0 bases and J by 4 bases, with 15 bases left in between. CDR1 is LGHNA, CDR2 YSLEER, per germline.

This clone was counted a few times. The V and J genes are TRBV21-1 and TRBJ1-2; the D call TRBD1 from the table was never checked on the DNA. TRBV21-1 is a listed pseudogene. The CDR3 loop spans 14 amino acids. This CDR3 is CASSKVSGLHGYTF. Written as DNA, the CDR3 is TGTGCCAGCAGCAAAGTGTCAGGGTTACATGGCTACACCTTC.

The chain couples TRBV28 to TRBJ2-7, with TRBD1 identical over 7 bases. CDR1 and CDR2 from the germline V gene are MDHEN and SYDVKM. The CDR3 spans 16 residues. Trimming removed 3 bases from V and 4 bases from J; junction bases left unmatched: 12. The CDR3 nucleotides are TGTGCCAGCAGTTTTGAGACAGGGTTGGGGGAATACGAGCAGTACTTC. This gives the protein CASSFETGLGEYEQYF.

This clone was picked up a small number of times. The chain has TRBV2 and TRBJ2-7, with 11 positions matching TRBD2. The CDR3 is 14 residues long. V dropped 6 bases and J dropped 3; count of bases not matched to a gene: 4. Per the germline V gene, CDR1 is SNHLY and CDR2 is FYNNEI. The CDR3 coding sequence is TGTGCCAGCAGCCGACTAGCGGGAATCTACGAGCAGTACTTC. Translation: CASSRLAGIYEQYF.

The chain has TRBV5-8 and TRBJ1-5; D unresolved. Trimming removed 0 bases at V and 4 bases at J, with 8 bases between. Germline V lookup: CDR1 SGHTS, CDR2 YDEGEE. The CDR3 is made up of 14 amino acids. The CDR3 DNA reads TGTGCCAGCAGCTTGGGGCAGTTGAATCAGCCCCAGCATTTT. Its protein product is CASSLGQLNQPQHF.

This clone was seen just once. The chain carries TRBV10-3 and TRBJ2-3, with TRBD1 matching over 9 bases. V dropped 10 bases and J dropped 3; count of bases not matched to a gene: 5. Germline CDR1 ENHRY, CDR2 SYGVKD. The CDR3 is 13 residues long. DNA of the CDR3: TGTGCCACCCTGACAGGGGGTACAGATACGCAGTATTTT. Protein product: CATLTGGTDTQYF.

This chain connects TRBV3-1 (or the pseudogene TRBV3-2) to TRBJ2-1, with unresolved D. V was clipped by 3 bases and J by 8 bases, with 8 bases between them. The CDR3 contains 12 residues. Germline CDR1 and CDR2: LGHDT and YNNKEL (reference sequence). Here the CDR3 reads CASSQGRDEQFF. CDR3 DNA: TGTGCCAGCAGCCAGGGTCGGGATGAGCAGTTCTTC.

This clone was counted only a few times. The V gene is TRBV6-1, the J gene TRBJ1-6, with TRBD1 as a possible D gene (5 bases). The germline V gene has CDR1 MNHNS and CDR2 SASEGT. The V and J ends lost 2 bases and 7 bases respectively, with 12 bases between them. The CDR3 is 15 residues long. This CDR3 reads CASSEWAGLNSPLHF. DNA of the CDR3: TGTGCCAGCAGTGAATGGGCAGGGTTGAATTCACCCCTCCACTTT.

This clone was observed a handful of times. The rearrangement uses TRBV6-4 and TRBJ1-1; D call uncertain. The CDR3 covers 13 residues. Per germline, CDR1 MRHNA and CDR2 SNTAGT. Trimming pared 7 bases from V and 1 base from J, leaving 10 bases between. The CDR3 is CASKLRWNTEAFF. The CDR3 region has the DNA TGTGCCAGCAAGCTACGGTGGAACACTGAAGCTTTCTTT.